Listed here is a single TCR beta chain. Its antigen is not known. The treatment denotes: oral pan-JAK inhibitor, 5-10 mg twice daily. V was pared by 6 bases and J by 6 bases, with 22 bases of the junction left unmatched. The CDR3 sequence is 19 residues long. Germline values: CDR1 SGHTA, CDR2 FQGNSA. The sample comes from a study of CD8+ T cells in alopecia areata. Overall study results and limits: Sequences from scalp samples also cover resident alphabeta T cells of normal skin.

RNA extraction was followed by reverse transcription into cDNA, which acted as the sequencing template. TCRdb's table, derived via immunoSEQ multiplex PCR, lists solely in-frame clones and lacks some. Of 150,000 to 200,000 clones in the sample, roughly 66% were seen once. Sequencing used CD4+ T cells sorted from blood, obtained at week 24, from a patient treated with tofacitinib. The TCR originated in a human donor with alopecia areata. V is TRBV7-2 and J is TRBJ2-1; 8 bases align to TRBD1. CDR3 nucleotides: TGTGCCAGCAGTTTTAGCCACCTGAGACAGGGGCGAACTGGCAATGAGCAGTTCTTC. Translated: CASSFSHLRQGRTGNEQFF.